This TCR beta chain originates from a study of T cell changes during pregnancy in multiple sclerosis. CDR3 size: 14 residues. The germline CDR1 and CDR2 sequences are SGHDT and YYEEEE. V shed 0 bases and J shed 1 base, with 7 bases lying between them. Only in-frame clones appear in the TCRdb table, and some are missing; sequencing was by immunoSEQ multiplex PCR. The sample has 40,000 to 50,000 clones, roughly 87% seen once. This clone has just a few counts. The chain combines TRBV5-6 with TRBJ1-1, with D possibly being TRBD1 (6 bases). Sample: CD4+ T cells from peripheral blood mononuclear cells, taken in the first trimester of pregnancy. The sequence was obtained from a female donor with multiple sclerosis, enrolled in a pregnancy study. DNA for the CDR3: TGTGCCAGCAGCTTGGAGGGGGAGAACACTGAAGCTTTCTTT. Encoded protein: CASSLEGENTEAFF.